Detailed here is one TCR beta chain. The germline CDR1 and CDR2 sequences are LGHNT and FRNRAP. V shed 3 bases and J shed 13 bases, with 7 bases lying between them. CDR3 length: 11 amino acids. This specimen belongs to a study of blood T cell repertoires in COVID-19. Whole-study context: Sites across the United States, Italy and Spain contributed samples from acute and convalescent COVID-19. The cDNA or gDNA used as material had been derived from T cells, B-cell-depleted T cells, or PBMCs.

As handled by the study authors: Amplified reference gene primers provided the basis for estimating nucleated cell counts. Sequencing used immunoSEQ multiplex PCR; TCRdb keeps in-frame clones, though not all of them. V, J and clone size are taken as reported in that table, and D and trimming were inferred from the DNA itself. The repertoire includes over 85,000 clones, 60% to 80% of them detected once, and approximately 9.9% sits in the top ten. The clonotype was recovered from a man in his fifties or sixties with active or convalescent COVID-19. V is TRBV12-5 and J is TRBJ2-6; D is uncertain. The sample consisted of peripheral blood. CDR3 region: CASGFSGVLTF. The CDR3, as DNA: TGTGCTAGTGGTTTCTCCGGGGTCCTGACTTTC.